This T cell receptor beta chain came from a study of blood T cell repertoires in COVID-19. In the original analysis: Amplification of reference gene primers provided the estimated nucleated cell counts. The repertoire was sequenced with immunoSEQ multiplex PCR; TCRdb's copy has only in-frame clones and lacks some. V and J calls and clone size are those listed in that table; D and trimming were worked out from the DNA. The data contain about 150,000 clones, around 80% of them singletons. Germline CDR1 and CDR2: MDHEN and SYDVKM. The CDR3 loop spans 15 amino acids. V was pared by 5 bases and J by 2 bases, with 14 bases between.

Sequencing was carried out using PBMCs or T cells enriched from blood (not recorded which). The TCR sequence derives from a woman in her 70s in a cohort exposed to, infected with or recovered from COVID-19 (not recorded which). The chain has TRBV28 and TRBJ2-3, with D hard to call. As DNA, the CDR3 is TGTGCCAGCAGTCCCCCCTTAGCCATCACAGATACGCAGTATTTT. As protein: CASSPPLAITDTQYF.